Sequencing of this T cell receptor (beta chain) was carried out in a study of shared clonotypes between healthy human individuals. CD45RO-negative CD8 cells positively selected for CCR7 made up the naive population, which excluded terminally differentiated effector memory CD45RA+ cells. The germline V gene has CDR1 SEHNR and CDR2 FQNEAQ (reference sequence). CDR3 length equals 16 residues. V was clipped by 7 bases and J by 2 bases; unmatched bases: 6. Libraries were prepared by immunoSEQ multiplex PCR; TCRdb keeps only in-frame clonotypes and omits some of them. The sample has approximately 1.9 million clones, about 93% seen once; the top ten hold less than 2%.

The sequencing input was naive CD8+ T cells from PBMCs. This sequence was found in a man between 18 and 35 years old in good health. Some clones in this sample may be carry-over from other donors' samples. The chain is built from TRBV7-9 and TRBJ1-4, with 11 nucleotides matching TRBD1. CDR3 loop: CASTGTGGRTNEKLFF. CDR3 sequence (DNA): TGTGCCAGCACCGGGACAGGGGGTCGTACTAATGAAAAACTGTTTTTT.